Sequencing of this T cell receptor (beta chain) was carried out in a study of shared clonotypes between healthy human individuals. General observations from the study: Against clonotypes common to all four donors, non-shared ones had lower generation probabilities. Rarefaction analysis demonstrated incomplete sorted-subset sequencing notwithstanding large depth.

This CDR3 has 14 amino acids. Looked up from germline, CDR1 is MNHEY and CDR2 is SVGAGI. Trimming pared 0 bases from V and 4 bases from J, leaving 9 bases between. On this clone itself: What it recognizes is unknown.

The assay was run at deep level. Genomic DNA of each subset was evenly split across several immunoSEQ plates. Assay: immunoSEQ multiplex PCR; the TCRdb copy retains only in-frame clones and omits some. This sample has around 700,000 clones, with 72% found just once. The receptor's source is a woman aged 30 to 39 in good health. The sequencing input was memory CD4+ T cells sorted from blood. Described subset: CD45RA-negative fraction. V is TRBV6-5 and J is TRBJ1-2, with D unresolved. Here the CDR3 DNA reads TGTGCCAGCAGTTACTCGCAGGAGTTCTATGGCTACACCTTC. Translated, it gives CASSYSQEFYGYTF.